This T cell receptor beta chain is drawn from a study of Graves' ophthalmopathy and Graves' hyperthyroidism. Background on the study: Pretreatment peripheral blood was obtained at initial diagnosis.

Per the germline V gene, CDR1 is LNHDA and CDR2 is SQIVND (reference sequence). The CDR3 consists of 12 residues. It was on clinical symptoms, serum thyroxine, TRAb, thyroid ultrasound and orbital computed tomography that diagnosis relied. The study amplified TCR beta CDR3 regions using RNA transcripts. An initial RT-PCR round employing HTBI primers preceded a second-round multiplex PCR. MiXCR, run by TCRdb on the multiplex PCR reads, gives a single entry per CDR3 protein. The sample comprises hundreds of thousands of distinct CDR3 sequences, about 38% of which are singletons, and more than 2.5% rests with the top ten. On this clonotype itself: Germline is not matched at one junction end, which may reflect a read error.

The TCR comes from an adult man with Graves' ophthalmopathy. The chain carries TRBV19 and TRBJ1-2; D not resolved. Sequenced sample: peripheral blood. The CDR3 DNA is TGTGTCAGTAGTCTGGGTAACTATGGCTACACCTTC. Its protein product is CVSSLGNYGYTF.